The clone carrying this T cell receptor (beta chain) was observed a handful of times. This CDR3 contains 15 residues. With V trimmed by 7 bases and J by 3 bases, 5 bases remained unmatched. The entry originates in a study of blood T cells in healthy people across ages. A sample-barcoded 5' primer and a J-beta primer mix were used in a second PCR of roughly 7 to 12 cycles. TCRdb re-analysed the 5' RACE reads in MiXCR, keeping a single row per CDR3 protein. Here the sample spans about 1.5 million distinct CDR3 sequences, approximately 42% being singletons. The sequencing input was blood. The chain uses TRBV12-3 or TRBV12-4 and TRBJ2-2, with TRBD2 matching over 10 bases. The TCR originated in a woman between 18 and 29 years old in good health. CDR3: CASNSGGPDTGELFF. As DNA, the CDR3 is TGTGCCAGCAATAGCGGGGGGCCAGACACCGGGGAGCTGTTTTTT.